A selection of T cell receptor beta chains follows, all from one sample in a study of CD8 T cells in Susac syndrome. TCRdb fed the immunoSEQ multiplex PCR reads into MiXCR, producing one record per CDR3 protein. Here the sample spans about 400,000 distinct CDR3 sequences, about 85% being singletons. Material for sequencing was CD8+ T cells from PBMCs. The source is a human donor with multiple sclerosis. Each CDR3 is given with its conserved first and last residue. Expanded clones get a size class; other rows say once, few or many, or leave the size out.

clone size,V gene,J gene,CDR3 protein
-,TRBV27,TRBJ2-3,CASSSTTGEGTDTQYF
-,TRBV6-6,TRBJ2-3,CASSYLTATDTQYF
-,TRBV7-9,TRBJ1-2,CASSLFDSGSYGYTF
-,TRBV5-1,TRBJ1-1,CASSLPGAGNTEAFF
-,TRBV12-3/TRBV12-4,TRBJ1-2,CASTWGGENYGYTF
-,TRBV5-4,TRBJ2-2,CASSPSITELSTGELFF
-,TRBV28,TRBJ2-1,CASSLGTGWNEQFF
-,TRBV20-1,TRBJ2-2,CSARDKGTGELFF
-,TRBV12-3/TRBV12-4,TRBJ1-5,CASSYQGSLSQPQHF
-,TRBV7-4,TRBJ1-1,CASSLGSGPDSFKAFF
-,TRBV7-6,TRBJ2-7,CASSLSGSSPSEQYF
-,TRBV4-1,TRBJ2-5,CASSRPPLAGGQETQYF
-,TRBV6-1,TRBJ1-2,CASSEEGAGSYGYTF
-,TRBV7-9,TRBJ2-5,CASSNPMTETQYF
-,TRBV5-1,TRBJ1-2,CASSLVPQGAYGYTF
once,TRBV28,TRBJ2-5,CASSSRTLVTETQYF
few,TRBV30,TRBJ2-7,CAWTPGLGYEQYF
-,TRBV2,TRBJ2-6,CASIVAENSGANVLTF
once,TRBV27,TRBJ1-2,CASSLGPIANYGYTF
-,TRBV29-1,TRBJ1-2,CSVEAGVDYGYTF
-,TRBV10-1,TRBJ2-1,CASSDSGYSYNEQFF
-,TRBV19,TRBJ1-1,CASSIGPEDTEAFF
-,TRBV5-1,TRBJ2-7,CASSLDRGLLSYEQYF
once,TRBV6-1,TRBJ1-5,CASSELTGINQPQHF
once,TRBV14,TRBJ2-7,CASSQVPSGRLGEQYF
-,TRBV10-2,TRBJ1-5,CASSGSPSNQPQHF
-,TRBV19,TRBJ1-1,CASSFRGALTPSEAFF
-,TRBV10-2,TRBJ2-3,CASSELISGSTDTQYF
-,TRBV30,TRBJ1-5,CAWSVLAGNQPQHF
-,TRBV11-2,TRBJ2-7,CASSGRIYEQYF
-,TRBV14,TRBJ2-2,CASSQLGGAANTGELFF
once,TRBV4-1,TRBJ2-7,CASSQLPGQGPYEQYF
-,TRBV30,TRBJ1-1,CAWSVLVGLSEAFF
-,TRBV20-1,TRBJ2-7,CSARDGSGAEQYF
-,TRBV14,TRBJ2-1,CASSHVYNEQFF
-,TRBV5-1,TRBJ2-3,CASSLRETSTDTQYF
-,TRBV10-3,TRBJ2-1,CAIRDSGSSYNEQFF
once,TRBV27,TRBJ2-1,CASSLSGTRGQFF
-,TRBV9,TRBJ2-2,CASSASQGASTGELFF
-,TRBV5-4,TRBJ2-7,CASSLDSQAYEQYF
-,TRBV12-3/TRBV12-4,TRBJ1-2,CASSPDTNYGYTF
-,TRBV19,TRBJ2-7,CASSAGRSYEQYF
-,TRBV6-5,TRBJ1-1,CASSYSSTTEAFF
-,TRBV2,TRBJ2-7,CASSDQSRVLYEQYF
-,TRBV12-3/TRBV12-4,TRBJ1-1,CASNYIHKSGEAFF
-,TRBV6-1,TRBJ2-1,CASSNRFRDRSYNEQFF
-,TRBV4-2,TRBJ1-3,CASSQEKGRVGNTIYF
-,TRBV7-9,TRBJ2-2,CASSLVAGQGLGEGELFF
few,TRBV14,TRBJ1-1,CASSQGGETEAFF
few,TRBV29-1,TRBJ2-5,CSVDGQRQETQYF
-,TRBV7-9,TRBJ2-1,CASSPPTSGGAGYNEQFF
-,TRBV6-5,TRBJ1-1,CASSYGGDRLLNTEAFF
-,TRBV7-6,TRBJ1-2,CASRPAGPYGYTF
few,TRBV18,TRBJ1-2,CASSPPTGDGYTF
-,TRBV6-4,TRBJ1-1,CASSDSMGSTEAFF